The rows below give T cell receptor beta chains drawn from one sample of a study of identical twins. TCRdb used MiXCR to reprocess the 5' RACE reads, holding one entry per CDR3 protein. The repertoire holds some 460,000 distinct CDR3 sequences, with approximately 15% as singletons. The data were also submitted as part of a second study, on yellow fever vaccine responses in identical twins.

The sample was CD4+ T cells sorted from blood. The source of these receptors is a woman between 18 and 30 years old in good health. Both conserved end residues are part of each CDR3. Fields, in order: clone size, V gene, J gene, D gene, CDR3 DNA, CDR3 protein. A D gene is named only where the DNA matches it firmly. Where a row states a size, it is once, few, many or the class of an expanded clone; other rows omit it.

size: few
V: TRBV7-9
J: TRBJ2-7
D: NA
DNA: TGTGCCAGCGAGACAAGCTCCTACGAGCAGTACTTC
CDR3: CASETSSYEQYF

size: NA
V: TRBV19
J: TRBJ2-1
D: TRBD2
DNA: TGTGCCAGTAGTATGGAGGGGACTAGTCTTTCGAATGAGCAGTTCTTC
CDR3: CASSMEGTSLSNEQFF

size: NA
V: TRBV5-1
J: TRBJ2-5
D: NA
DNA: TGCGCCAGCAGCTTAGTCTCCAGGCAAGAGACCCAGTACTTC
CDR3: CASSLVSRQETQYF

size: many
V: TRBV4-3
J: TRBJ2-5
D: NA
DNA: TGCGCCAGCAGCCAAGAACAGGGGAGGATGGAGACCCAGTACTTC
CDR3: CASSQEQGRMETQYF

size: few
V: TRBV2
J: TRBJ2-3
D: NA
DNA: TGTGCCAGCAGGGACGACAGGATCTTCCCAGATACGCAGTATTTT
CDR3: CASRDDRIFPDTQYF

size: NA
V: TRBV9
J: TRBJ2-3
D: NA
DNA: TGTGCCAGCAGCGTAGGCGGGGTCCAAACGCAGTATTTT
CDR3: CASSVGGVQTQYF

size: few
V: TRBV2
J: TRBJ2-1
D: NA
DNA: TGTGCCAGCAGTAGGGAACAGGTGTCTGAGCAGTTCTTC
CDR3: CASSREQVSEQFF

size: NA
V: TRBV15
J: TRBJ2-3
D: NA
DNA: TGTGCCACCAGCAGGTGGGATACGCAGTATTTT
CDR3: CATSRWDTQYF

size: NA
V: TRBV6-2/TRBV6-3
J: TRBJ2-1
D: NA
DNA: TGTGCCAGCAGACCCCCCGGAGACAATGAGCAGTTCTTC
CDR3: CASRPPGDNEQFF

size: NA
V: TRBV27
J: TRBJ2-3
D: NA
DNA: TGTGCCAGCAGTTTATATTCCAACTCCCCCGTATATTTT
CDR3: CASSLYSNSPVYF

size: NA
V: TRBV6-5
J: TRBJ1-4
D: TRBD1
DNA: TGTGCCAGCAGTTCCCGACGGACAGGGGCTAATGAAAAACTGTTTTTT
CDR3: CASSSRRTGANEKLFF

size: many
V: TRBV18
J: TRBJ2-5
D: NA
DNA: TGTGCCAGCTCACCACCGGGGCGGATACAAGAGACCCAGTACTTC
CDR3: CASSPPGRIQETQYF

size: NA
V: TRBV20-1
J: TRBJ2-7
D: TRBD1
DNA: TGCAGTGCTAGGTCAGGGACAGACACCCACGAGCAGTACTTC
CDR3: CSARSGTDTHEQYF

size: NA
V: TRBV6-5
J: TRBJ2-1
D: NA
DNA: TGTGCCAGCAGTTACGGGGACCCCAATGAGCAGTTCTTC
CDR3: CASSYGDPNEQFF

size: few
V: TRBV15
J: TRBJ2-2
D: NA
DNA: TGTGCCACCAGCAGAGAAAGATTTGGGCGAGCGGAGCTGTTTTTT
CDR3: CATSRERFGRAELFF

size: NA
V: TRBV5-8
J: TRBJ2-1
D: NA
DNA: TGTGCCAGCAGCGGCAGGTTCCGGGACTCTTACAATGAGCAGTTCTTC
CDR3: CASSGRFRDSYNEQFF

size: many
V: TRBV20-1
J: TRBJ2-5
D: NA
DNA: TGCAGTGCTAGAGACCCCGTCCGAGAGACCCAGTACTTC
CDR3: CSARDPVRETQYF

size: many
V: TRBV15
J: TRBJ2-5
D: NA
DNA: TGTGCCACCAGCAGGGGGGAGACCCAGTACTTC
CDR3: CATSRGETQYF

size: NA
V: TRBV15
J: TRBJ2-3
D: TRBD1
DNA: TGTGCCACCAGCAGAGATCAGGGACAGGGAAGCACAGATACGCAGTATTTT
CDR3: CATSRDQGQGSTDTQYF

size: many
V: TRBV20-1
J: TRBJ2-3
D: TRBD1
DNA: TGCAGTGGCCAGGGGGCGAGGACAGATACGCAGTATTTT
CDR3: CSGQGARTDTQYF

size: NA
V: TRBV6-5
J: TRBJ1-1
D: TRBD1
DNA: TGTGCCAGCAGTTCCACCGCCGGGACAGGGGGCTTGGGCACTGAAGCTTTCTTT
CDR3: CASSSTAGTGGLGTEAFF

size: many
V: TRBV6-2/TRBV6-3
J: TRBJ2-7
D: TRBD1
DNA: TGTGCCAGCAGTCGTACAGGGGGCGCATACGAGCAGTACTTC
CDR3: CASSRTGGAYEQYF

size: NA
V: TRBV12-3/TRBV12-4
J: TRBJ2-3
D: TRBD2
DNA: TGTGCCAGCAGTCTGTATCTAGCGGGGGGCACAGATACGCAGTATTTT
CDR3: CASSLYLAGGTDTQYF

size: few
V: TRBV6-5
J: TRBJ2-1
D: TRBD2
DNA: TGTGCCAGCAGTTTAGCGGGAGTTCCCAATGAGCAGTTCTTC
CDR3: CASSLAGVPNEQFF

size: few
V: TRBV20-1
J: TRBJ1-5
D: NA
DNA: TGCAGTGCTAGAGAGGGGGTTGTGCAGCCCCAGCATTTT
CDR3: CSAREGVVQPQHF

size: few
V: TRBV20-1
J: TRBJ2-7
D: NA
DNA: TGCAGTGCTAGAGTGGGGGCGGGGGAGCAGTACTTC
CDR3: CSARVGAGEQYF

size: NA
V: TRBV7-9
J: TRBJ2-1
D: NA
DNA: TGTGCCAGCAGCTTGATCGCCCGGGGTGAGCAGTTCTTC
CDR3: CASSLIARGEQFF

size: NA
V: TRBV7-2
J: TRBJ1-5
D: TRBD1
DNA: TGTGCCAGCAGCTCCGGACAGGACTATCAGCCCCAGCATTTT
CDR3: CASSSGQDYQPQHF

size: NA
V: TRBV3-1
J: TRBJ2-5
D: TRBD2
DNA: TGTGCCAGCAGCCGCCTCACCCCAGCGGGAGCCAAGACCCAGTACTTC
CDR3: CASSRLTPAGAKTQYF

size: NA
V: TRBV11-3
J: TRBJ2-1
D: TRBD2
DNA: TGTGCCAGCAGCGCCCGGACTAGCGGGGGGGCTAGCAATGAGCAGTTCTTC
CDR3: CASSARTSGGASNEQFF

size: many
V: TRBV20-1
J: TRBJ2-2
D: NA
DNA: TGCAGTGCTAGAGGGGGGGACGGCGGGGACACCGGGGAGCTGTTTTTT
CDR3: CSARGGDGGDTGELFF

size: few
V: TRBV7-9
J: TRBJ2-5
D: TRBD2
DNA: TGTGCCAGCAGCATGGGACTAGCGTTCCAAGAGACCCAGTACTTC
CDR3: CASSMGLAFQETQYF

size: few
V: TRBV20-1
J: TRBJ2-1
D: TRBD2
DNA: TGCAGTGCCGGGACTAGCGGGGGGACTTACAATGAGCAGTTCTTC
CDR3: CSAGTSGGTYNEQFF

size: few
V: TRBV6-6
J: TRBJ1-1
D: NA
DNA: TGTGCCAGCAGTTACGTCAGAGATGAAGCTTTCTTT
CDR3: CASSYVRDEAFF

size: NA
V: TRBV20-1
J: TRBJ2-3
D: NA
DNA: TGCAGTGCTGCATGGCCCGATACGCAGTATTTT
CDR3: CSAAWPDTQYF

size: many
V: TRBV27
J: TRBJ2-5
D: TRBD2
DNA: TGTGCCAGCAGCCCCTTTCGGGGGGGCATGGAGACCCAGTACTTC
CDR3: CASSPFRGGMETQYF

size: NA
V: TRBV29-1
J: TRBJ2-1
D: TRBD2
DNA: TGCAGCGTGATAGCGGGAGGGCTCAATGAGCAGTTCTTC
CDR3: CSVIAGGLNEQFF

size: NA
V: TRBV5-1
J: TRBJ2-2
D: NA
DNA: TGCGCCAGCAGCTTAGGTTCCATCTCGACCGGGGAGCTGTTTTTT
CDR3: CASSLGSISTGELFF

size: few
V: TRBV28
J: TRBJ2-7
D: TRBD2
DNA: TGTGCCAGCAGAACAACGGCGGGAGGGTCCTACGAGCAGTACTTC
CDR3: CASRTTAGGSYEQYF

size: many
V: TRBV5-1
J: TRBJ2-7
D: TRBD1
DNA: TGCGCCAGTTCCGACAGGGTACCCTACGAGCAGTACTTC
CDR3: CASSDRVPYEQYF

size: NA
V: TRBV7-9
J: TRBJ1-4
D: NA
DNA: TGTGCCAGCAGCTTAGAAACTGGTCCAAGTGAAAAACTGTTTTTT
CDR3: CASSLETGPSEKLFF